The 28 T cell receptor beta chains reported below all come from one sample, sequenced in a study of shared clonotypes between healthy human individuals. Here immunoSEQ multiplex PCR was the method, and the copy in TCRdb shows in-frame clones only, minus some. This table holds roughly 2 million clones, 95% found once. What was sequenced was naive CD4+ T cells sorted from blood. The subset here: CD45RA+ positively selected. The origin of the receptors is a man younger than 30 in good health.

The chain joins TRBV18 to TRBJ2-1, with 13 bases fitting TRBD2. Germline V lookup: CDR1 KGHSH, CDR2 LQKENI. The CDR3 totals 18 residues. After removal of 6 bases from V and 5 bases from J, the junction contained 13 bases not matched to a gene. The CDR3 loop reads CASSPGTSGMWTHNEQFF. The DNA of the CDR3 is TGTGCCAGCTCGCCCGGGACTAGCGGGATGTGGACCCACAATGAGCAGTTCTTC.

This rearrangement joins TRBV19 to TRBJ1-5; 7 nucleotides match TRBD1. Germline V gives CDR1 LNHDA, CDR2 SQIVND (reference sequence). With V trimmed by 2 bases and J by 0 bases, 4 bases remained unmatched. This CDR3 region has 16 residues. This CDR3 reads CASSISGTVSNQPQHF. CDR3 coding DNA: TGTGCCAGTAGTATAAGCGGGACAGTTAGCAATCAGCCCCAGCATTTT.

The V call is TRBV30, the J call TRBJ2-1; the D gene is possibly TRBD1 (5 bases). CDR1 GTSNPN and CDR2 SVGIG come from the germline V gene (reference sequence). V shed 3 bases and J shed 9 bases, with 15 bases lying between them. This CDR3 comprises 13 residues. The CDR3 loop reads CAWRAGIWGEQFF. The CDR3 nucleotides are TGTGCCTGGAGGGCAGGGATTTGGGGTGAGCAGTTCTTC.

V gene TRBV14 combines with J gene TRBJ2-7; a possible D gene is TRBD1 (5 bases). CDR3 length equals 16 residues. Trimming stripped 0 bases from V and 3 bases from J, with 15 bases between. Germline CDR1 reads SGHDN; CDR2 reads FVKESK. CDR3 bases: TGTGCCAGCAGCCAAGATCGGGCAGGGAAGTTCTACGAGCAGTACTTC. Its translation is CASSQDRAGKFYEQYF.

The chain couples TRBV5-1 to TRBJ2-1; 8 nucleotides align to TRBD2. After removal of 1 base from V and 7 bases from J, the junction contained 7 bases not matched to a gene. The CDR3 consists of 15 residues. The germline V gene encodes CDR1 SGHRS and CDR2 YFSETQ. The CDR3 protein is CASSLSGGHGNEQFF. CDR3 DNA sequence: TGCGCCAGCAGCTTGAGCGGGGGCCATGGTAATGAGCAGTTCTTC.

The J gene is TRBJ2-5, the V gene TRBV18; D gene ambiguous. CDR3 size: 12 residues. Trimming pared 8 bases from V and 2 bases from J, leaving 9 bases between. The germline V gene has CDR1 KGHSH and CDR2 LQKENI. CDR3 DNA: TGTGCCAGCGGTAGGCAACAAGAGACCCAGTACTTC. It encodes CASGRQQETQYF.

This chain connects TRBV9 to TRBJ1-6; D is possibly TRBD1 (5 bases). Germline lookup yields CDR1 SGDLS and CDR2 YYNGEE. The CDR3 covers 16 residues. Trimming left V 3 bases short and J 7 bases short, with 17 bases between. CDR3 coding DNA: TGTGCCAGCAGCGCCAAGACGTCAGGGAACAATTCACCCCTCCACTTT. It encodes CASSAKTSGNNSPLHF.

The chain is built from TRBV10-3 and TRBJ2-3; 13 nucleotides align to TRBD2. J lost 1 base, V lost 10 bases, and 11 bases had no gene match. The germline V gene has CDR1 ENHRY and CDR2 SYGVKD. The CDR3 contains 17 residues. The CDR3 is CATKGLAGAPGTDTQYF. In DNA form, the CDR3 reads TGTGCCACGAAAGGACTAGCGGGAGCCCCGGGCACAGATACGCAGTATTTT.

The CDR3 is CAWVGNGLHEQYF. The CDR3 nucleotides read TGTGCCTGGGTGGGGAACGGGCTCCACGAGCAGTACTTC. The V gene is TRBV30, the J gene TRBJ2-7, with D unresolved. Looked up from germline, CDR1 is GTSNPN and CDR2 is SVGIG (reference sequence). V was shortened by 5 bases and J by 5 bases, with 16 bases between the two germline ends. This CDR3 region has 13 residues.

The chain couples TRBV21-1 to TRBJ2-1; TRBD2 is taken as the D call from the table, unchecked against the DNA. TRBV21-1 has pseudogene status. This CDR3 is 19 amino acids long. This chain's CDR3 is CARSSGRGRLAGVHNEQFF. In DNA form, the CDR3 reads TGTGCCAGGTCTAGTGGCAGGGGGAGACTAGCGGGAGTTCACAATGAGCAGTTCTTC.

The CDR3 loop reads CASRSASRSYNEQFF. As DNA, the CDR3 is TGTGCCAGCCGATCGGCTAGCCGATCCTACAATGAGCAGTTCTTC. The V and J genes are TRBV18 and TRBJ2-1, with D perhaps matching TRBD2 (5 bases). V was cut by 8 bases and J by 1 base, with 15 bases left in between. This CDR3 has 15 residues. Germline CDR1 and CDR2: KGHSH and LQKENI.

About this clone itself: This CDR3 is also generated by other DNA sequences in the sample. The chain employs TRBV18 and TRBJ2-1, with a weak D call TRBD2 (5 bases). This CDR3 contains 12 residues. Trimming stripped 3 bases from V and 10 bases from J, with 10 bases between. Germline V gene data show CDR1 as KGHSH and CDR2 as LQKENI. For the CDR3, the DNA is TGTGCCAGCTCACCGGGAGCCTCCGAGCAGTTCTTC. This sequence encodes CASSPGASEQFF.

In DNA form, the CDR3 reads TGTGCCAGCAGCGTAGACAGCTCAAATGAAAAACTGTTTTTT. Residues: CASSVDSSNEKLFF. This chain connects TRBV9 to TRBJ1-4; D is uncertain. Germline V gives CDR1 SGDLS, CDR2 YYNGEE. The CDR3 consists of 14 residues. V dropped 0 bases and J dropped 5 bases, with 8 bases sitting between them.

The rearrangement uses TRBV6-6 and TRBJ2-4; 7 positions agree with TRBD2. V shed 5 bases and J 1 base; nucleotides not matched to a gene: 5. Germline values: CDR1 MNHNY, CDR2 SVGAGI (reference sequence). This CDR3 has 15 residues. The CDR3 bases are TGTGCCAGCAGTCCAAGCGGGAATGCCAAAAACATTCAGTACTTC. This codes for CASSPSGNAKNIQYF.

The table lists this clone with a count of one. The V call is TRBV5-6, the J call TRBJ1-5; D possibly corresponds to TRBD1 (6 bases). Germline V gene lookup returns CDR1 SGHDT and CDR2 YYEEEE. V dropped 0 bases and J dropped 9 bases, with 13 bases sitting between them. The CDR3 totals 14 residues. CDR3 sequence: CASSLGQDKGPQHF. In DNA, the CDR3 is TGTGCCAGCAGCTTGGGACAGGATAAGGGGCCCCAGCATTTT. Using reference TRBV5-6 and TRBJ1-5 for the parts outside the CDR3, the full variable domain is DAGVTQSPTHLIKTRGQQVTLRCSPKSGHDTVSWYQQALGQGPQFIFQYYEEEERQRGNFPDRFSGHQFPNYSSELNVNALLLGDSALYLCASSLGQDKGPQHFGDGTRLSIL.

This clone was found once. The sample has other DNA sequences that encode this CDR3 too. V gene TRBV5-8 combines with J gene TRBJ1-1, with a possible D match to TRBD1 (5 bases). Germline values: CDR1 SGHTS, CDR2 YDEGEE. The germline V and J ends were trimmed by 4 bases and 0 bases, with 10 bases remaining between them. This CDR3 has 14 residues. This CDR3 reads CASSLGTVNTEAFF. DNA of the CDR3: TGTGCCAGCAGCCTCGGGACGGTGAACACTGAAGCTTTCTTT.

CDR3: CASSRSGGVADTQYF. The CDR3 region has the DNA TGCGCCAGCAGCCGCAGCGGGGGAGTAGCAGATACGCAGTATTTT. The chain carries TRBV5-1 and TRBJ2-3, with 8 bases identical to TRBD2. Germline CDR1 is SGHRS and CDR2 is YFSETQ. The CDR3 spans 15 residues. V was pared by 4 bases and J by 4 bases, with 8 bases of the junction left unmatched.

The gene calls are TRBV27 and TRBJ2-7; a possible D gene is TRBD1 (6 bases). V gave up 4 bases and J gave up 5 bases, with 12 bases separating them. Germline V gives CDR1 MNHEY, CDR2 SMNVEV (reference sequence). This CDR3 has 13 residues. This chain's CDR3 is CASSSWGHDEQYF. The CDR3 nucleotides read TGTGCCAGCAGTTCGTGGGGACACGACGAGCAGTACTTC.

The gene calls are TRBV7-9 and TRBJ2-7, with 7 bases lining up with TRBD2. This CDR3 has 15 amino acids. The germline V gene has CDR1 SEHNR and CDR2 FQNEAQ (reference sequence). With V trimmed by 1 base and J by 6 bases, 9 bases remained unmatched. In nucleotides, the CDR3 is TGTGCCAGCAGCTTAGTAGTTGCGGGAGCGGGCGAGCAGTACTTC. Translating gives CASSLVVAGAGEQYF.

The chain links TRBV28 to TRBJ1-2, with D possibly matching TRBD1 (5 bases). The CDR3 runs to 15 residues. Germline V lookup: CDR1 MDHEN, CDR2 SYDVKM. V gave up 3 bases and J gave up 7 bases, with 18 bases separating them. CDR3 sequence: CASSLTGRVTGGYTF. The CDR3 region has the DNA TGTGCCAGCAGTTTGACGGGGCGCGTCACGGGTGGCTACACCTTC.

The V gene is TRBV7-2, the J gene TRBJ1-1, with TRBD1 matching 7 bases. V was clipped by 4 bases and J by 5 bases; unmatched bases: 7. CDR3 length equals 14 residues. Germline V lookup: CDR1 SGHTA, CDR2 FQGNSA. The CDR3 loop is CASSSDRVGTEAFF. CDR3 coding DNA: TGTGCCAGCAGCTCAGACAGGGTTGGGACTGAAGCTTTCTTT.

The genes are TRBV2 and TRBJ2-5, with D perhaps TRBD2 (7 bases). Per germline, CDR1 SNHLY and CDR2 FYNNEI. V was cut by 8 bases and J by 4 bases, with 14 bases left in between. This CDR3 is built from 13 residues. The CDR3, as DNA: TGTGCCAGCTCCGGGGGGCATGGAGAGACCCAGTACTTC. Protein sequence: CASSGGHGETQYF. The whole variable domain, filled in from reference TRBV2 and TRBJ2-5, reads EPEVTQTPSHQVTQMGQEVILRCVPISNHLYFYWYRQILGQKVEFLVSFYNNEISEKSEIFDDQFSVERPDGSNFTLKIRSTKLEDSAMYFCASSGGHGETQYFGPGTRLLVL.

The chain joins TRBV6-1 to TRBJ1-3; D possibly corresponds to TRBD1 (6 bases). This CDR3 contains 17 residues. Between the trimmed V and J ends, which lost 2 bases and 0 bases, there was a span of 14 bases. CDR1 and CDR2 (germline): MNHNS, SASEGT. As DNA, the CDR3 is TGTGCCAGCAGTGAATCGGCAAGGACAGTCTCTGGAAACACCATATATTTT. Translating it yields CASSESARTVSGNTIYF.

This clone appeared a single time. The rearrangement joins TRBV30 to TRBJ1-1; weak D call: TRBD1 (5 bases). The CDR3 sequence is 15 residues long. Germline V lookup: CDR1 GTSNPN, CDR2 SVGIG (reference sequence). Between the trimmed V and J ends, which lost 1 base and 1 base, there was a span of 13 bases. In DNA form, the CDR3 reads TGTGCCTGGAGTGAATCCGGGACTGCGAACACTGAAGCTTTCTTT. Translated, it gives CAWSESGTANTEAFF.

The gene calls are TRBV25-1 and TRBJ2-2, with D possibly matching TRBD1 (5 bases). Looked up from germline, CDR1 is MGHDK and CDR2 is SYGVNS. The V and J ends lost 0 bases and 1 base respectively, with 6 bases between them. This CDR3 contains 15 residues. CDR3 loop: CASSEYGQNTGELFF. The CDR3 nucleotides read TGTGCCAGCAGTGAATACGGACAGAACACCGGGGAGCTGTTTTTT.

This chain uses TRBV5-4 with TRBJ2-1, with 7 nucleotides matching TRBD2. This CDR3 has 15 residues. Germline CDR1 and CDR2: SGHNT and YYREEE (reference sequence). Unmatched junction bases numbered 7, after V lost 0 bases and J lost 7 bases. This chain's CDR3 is CASSLVAGDWNEQFF. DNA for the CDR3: TGTGCCAGCAGCTTGGTGGCGGGGGATTGGAATGAGCAGTTCTTC.

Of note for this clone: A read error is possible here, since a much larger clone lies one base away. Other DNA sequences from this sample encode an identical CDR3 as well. The chain's CDR3 is CASGLVNTEAFF. The CDR3 DNA reads TGTGCTAGTGGTTTGGTGAACACTGAAGCTTTCTTT. The gene calls are TRBV12-5 and TRBJ1-1; D gene uncertain. Germline-derived CDR1 and CDR2 are LGHNT and FRNRAP. Trimming shortened V by 0 bases and J by 1 base, and 0 bases separated the two germline ends. The CDR3 runs 12 residues. Variable domain in full (rest from reference TRBV12-5 and TRBJ1-1): DARVTQTPRHKVTEMGQEVTMRCQPILGHNTVFWYRQTMMQGLELLAYFRNRAPLDDSGMPKDRFSAEMPDATLATLKIQPSEPRDSAVYFCASGLVNTEAFFGQGTRLTVV.

The CDR3 loop is CASGRTLEQFF. For the CDR3, the DNA is TGTGCCAGCGGAAGAACTCTTGAGCAGTTCTTC. V and J are TRBV2 and TRBJ2-1; D not resolved. The CDR3 length is 11 residues. V was trimmed by 8 bases and J by 9 bases, leaving 11 bases between them. The germline CDR1 and CDR2 sequences are SNHLY and FYNNEI. Full variable domain (missing parts from reference TRBV2 and TRBJ2-1): EPEVTQTPSHQVTQMGQEVILRCVPISNHLYFYWYRQILGQKVEFLVSFYNNEISEKSEIFDDQFSVERPDGSNFTLKIRSTKLEDSAMYFCASGRTLEQFFGPGTRLTVL.